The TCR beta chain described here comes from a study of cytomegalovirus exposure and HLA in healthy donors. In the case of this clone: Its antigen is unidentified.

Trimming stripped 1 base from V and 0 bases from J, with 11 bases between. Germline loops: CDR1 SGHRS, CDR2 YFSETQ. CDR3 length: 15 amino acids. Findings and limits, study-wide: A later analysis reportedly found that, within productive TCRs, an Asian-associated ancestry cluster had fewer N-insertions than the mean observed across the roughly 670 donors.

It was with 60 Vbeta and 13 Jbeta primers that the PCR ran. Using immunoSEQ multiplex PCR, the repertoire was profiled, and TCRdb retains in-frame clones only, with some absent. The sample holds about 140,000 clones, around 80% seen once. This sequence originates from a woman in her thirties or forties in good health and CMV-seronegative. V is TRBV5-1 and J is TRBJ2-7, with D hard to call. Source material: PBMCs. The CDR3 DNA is TGCGCCAGCAGCTTGACCGCACCTATCTCCTACGAGCAGTACTTC. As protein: CASSLTAPISYEQYF.